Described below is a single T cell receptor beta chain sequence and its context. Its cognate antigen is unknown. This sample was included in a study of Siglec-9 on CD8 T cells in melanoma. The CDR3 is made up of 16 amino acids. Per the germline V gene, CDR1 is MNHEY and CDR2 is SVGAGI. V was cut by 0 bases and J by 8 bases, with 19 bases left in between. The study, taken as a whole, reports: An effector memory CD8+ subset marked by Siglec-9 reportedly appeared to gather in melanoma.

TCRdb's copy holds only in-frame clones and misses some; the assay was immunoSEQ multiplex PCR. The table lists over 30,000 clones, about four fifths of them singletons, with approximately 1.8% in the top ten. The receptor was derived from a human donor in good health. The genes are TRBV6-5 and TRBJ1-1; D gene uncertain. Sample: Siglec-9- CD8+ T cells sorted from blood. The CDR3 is CASSYSFFRAPREAFF. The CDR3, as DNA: TGTGCCAGCAGTTACTCCTTTTTTCGAGCCCCTAGGGAAGCTTTCTTT.